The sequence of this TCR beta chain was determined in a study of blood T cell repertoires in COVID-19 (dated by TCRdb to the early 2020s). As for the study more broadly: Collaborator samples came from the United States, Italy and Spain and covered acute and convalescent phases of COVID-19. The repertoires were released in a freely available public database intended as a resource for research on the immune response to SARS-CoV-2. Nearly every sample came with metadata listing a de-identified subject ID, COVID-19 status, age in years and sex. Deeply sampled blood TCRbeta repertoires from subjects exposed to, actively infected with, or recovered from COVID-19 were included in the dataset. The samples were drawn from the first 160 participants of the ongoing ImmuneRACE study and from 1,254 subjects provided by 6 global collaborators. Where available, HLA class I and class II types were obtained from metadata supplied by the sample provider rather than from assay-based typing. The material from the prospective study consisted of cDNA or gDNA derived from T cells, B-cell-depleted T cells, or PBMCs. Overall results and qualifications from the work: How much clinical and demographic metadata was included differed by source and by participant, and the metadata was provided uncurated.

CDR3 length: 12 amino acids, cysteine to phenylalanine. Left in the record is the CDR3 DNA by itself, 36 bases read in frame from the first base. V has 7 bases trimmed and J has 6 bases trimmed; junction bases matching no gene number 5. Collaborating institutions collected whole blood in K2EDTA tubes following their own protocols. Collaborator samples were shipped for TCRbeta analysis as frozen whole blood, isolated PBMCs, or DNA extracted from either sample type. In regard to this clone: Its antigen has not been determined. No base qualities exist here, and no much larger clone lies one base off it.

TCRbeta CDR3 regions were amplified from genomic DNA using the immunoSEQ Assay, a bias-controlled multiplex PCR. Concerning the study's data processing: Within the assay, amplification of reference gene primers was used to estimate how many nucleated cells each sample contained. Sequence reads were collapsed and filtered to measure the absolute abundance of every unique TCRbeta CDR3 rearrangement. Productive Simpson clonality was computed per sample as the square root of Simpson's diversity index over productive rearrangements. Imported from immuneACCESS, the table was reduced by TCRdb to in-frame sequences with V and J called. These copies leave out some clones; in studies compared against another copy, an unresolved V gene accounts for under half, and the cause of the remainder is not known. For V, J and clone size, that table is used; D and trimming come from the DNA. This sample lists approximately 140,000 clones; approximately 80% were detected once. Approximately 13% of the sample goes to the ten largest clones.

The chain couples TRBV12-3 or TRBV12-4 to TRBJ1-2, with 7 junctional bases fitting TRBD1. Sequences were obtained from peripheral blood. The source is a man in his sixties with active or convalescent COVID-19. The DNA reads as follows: TGTGCCAGCACCAAAACAGGGGATGGCTACACCTTC. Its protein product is CASTKTGDGYTF.